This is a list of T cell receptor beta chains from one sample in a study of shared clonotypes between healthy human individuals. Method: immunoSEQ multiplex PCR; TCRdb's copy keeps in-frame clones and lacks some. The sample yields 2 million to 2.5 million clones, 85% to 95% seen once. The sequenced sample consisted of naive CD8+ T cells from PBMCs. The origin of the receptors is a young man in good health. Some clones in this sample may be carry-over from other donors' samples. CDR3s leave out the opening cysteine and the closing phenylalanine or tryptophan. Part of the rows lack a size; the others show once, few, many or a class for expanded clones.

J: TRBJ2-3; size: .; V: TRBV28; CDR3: ASSLPRAGGKTDTQY
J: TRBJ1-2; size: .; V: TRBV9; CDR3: ASSGTGSHGYT
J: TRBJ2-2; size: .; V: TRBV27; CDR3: ASSLYEASGNTGELF
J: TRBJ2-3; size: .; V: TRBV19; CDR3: ASSPRAHAPDTQY
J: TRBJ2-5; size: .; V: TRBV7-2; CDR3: ASSPQGFYQETQY
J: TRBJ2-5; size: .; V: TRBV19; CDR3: ASSIADRGVETQY
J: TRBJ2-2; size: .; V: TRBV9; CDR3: ASSVTPGQISNTGELF
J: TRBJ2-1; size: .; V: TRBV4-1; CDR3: ASSQDPPGSYNEQF
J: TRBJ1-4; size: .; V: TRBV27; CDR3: ASMANEKLF
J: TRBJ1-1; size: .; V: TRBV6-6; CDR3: ASSSGPWDTEAF
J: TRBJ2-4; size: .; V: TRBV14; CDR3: ASSQDWRGVENIQY
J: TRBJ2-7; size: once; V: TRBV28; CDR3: ASSGLLAGGGYEQY
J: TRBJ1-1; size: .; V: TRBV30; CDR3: AWSGPRTPNTEAF
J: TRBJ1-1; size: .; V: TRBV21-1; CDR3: ASSRRDLDGLNTEAF
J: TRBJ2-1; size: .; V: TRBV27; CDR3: ASSLQGAYNEQF
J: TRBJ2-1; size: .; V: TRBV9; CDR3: ASSPRGRPNYNEQF
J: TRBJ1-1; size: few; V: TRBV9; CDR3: ASSGAGAEAF
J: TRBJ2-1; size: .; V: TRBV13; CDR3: ASRLTGGRSYNEQF
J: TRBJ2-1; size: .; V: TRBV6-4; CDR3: ASRGGGGSLHNEQF
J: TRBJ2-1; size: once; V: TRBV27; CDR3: ASSLTSGGSYNEQF
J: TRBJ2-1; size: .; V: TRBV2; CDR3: ASNHGLGGNEQF
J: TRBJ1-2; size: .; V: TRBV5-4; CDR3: ASSTGRAHNYGYT
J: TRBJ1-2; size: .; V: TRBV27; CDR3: ASSLTPTGRAGGYT
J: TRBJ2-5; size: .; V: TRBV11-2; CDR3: ASSLGAGPQETQY
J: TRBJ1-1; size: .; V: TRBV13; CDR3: ASSLVVLNTEAF
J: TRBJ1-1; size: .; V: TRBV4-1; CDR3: ASSQDPRGETEAF
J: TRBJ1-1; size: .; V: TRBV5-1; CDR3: ASSPGPENTEAF
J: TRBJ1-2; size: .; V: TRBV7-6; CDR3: ASSRTGGGGYT
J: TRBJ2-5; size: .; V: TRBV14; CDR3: ASSPGGSEETQY
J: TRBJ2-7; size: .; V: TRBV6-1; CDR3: ASSESRGYEQY
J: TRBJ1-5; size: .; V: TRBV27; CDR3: ASSLLGGQPQH
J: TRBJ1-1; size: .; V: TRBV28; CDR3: ASSFRTGWNTEAF
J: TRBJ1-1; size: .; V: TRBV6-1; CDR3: ASSEIRMNTEAF
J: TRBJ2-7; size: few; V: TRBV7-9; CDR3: ASSATSYEQY
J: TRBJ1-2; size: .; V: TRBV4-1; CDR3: ASSQVRRDRVPPNYGYT
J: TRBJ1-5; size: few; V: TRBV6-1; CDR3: ASRDRGEDQPQH
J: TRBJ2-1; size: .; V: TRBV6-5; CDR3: ASSWDRGLWNEQF
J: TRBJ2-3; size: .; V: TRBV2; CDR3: ASRAWDRSTDTQY
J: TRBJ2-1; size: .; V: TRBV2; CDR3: ASRAGYNEQF
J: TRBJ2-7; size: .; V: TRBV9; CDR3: ASSVGPGPSPSYEQY
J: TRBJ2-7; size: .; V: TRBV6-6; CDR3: ASSFKTGNEQY
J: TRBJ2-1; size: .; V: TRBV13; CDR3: ASSLGRLAGYNEQF
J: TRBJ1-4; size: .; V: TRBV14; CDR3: ASSQDTGRGNEKLF
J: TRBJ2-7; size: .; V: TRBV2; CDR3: ASRERYSYEQY
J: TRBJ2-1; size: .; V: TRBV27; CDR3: ASSLSRGEQF
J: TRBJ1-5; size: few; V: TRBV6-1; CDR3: ASSEGPTGNQPQH
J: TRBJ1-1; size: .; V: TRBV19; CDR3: ASTFDRGIPPNTEAF
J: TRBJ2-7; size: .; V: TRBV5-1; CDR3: ASSLGDPSYEQY
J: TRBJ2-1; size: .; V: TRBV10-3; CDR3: AIKKPGTGNYNEQF
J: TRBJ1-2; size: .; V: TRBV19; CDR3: AISGGYGYT